This entry features one T cell receptor beta chain sequence. Its cognate antigen is unknown. One end of the junction is discordant with germline, which a read error may explain. The data were obtained in a study of cytomegalovirus exposure and HLA in healthy donors. Amplification used 60 Vbeta primers and 13 Jbeta primers. The repertoire was sequenced with immunoSEQ multiplex PCR; TCRdb's copy has only in-frame clones and lacks some. The table has some 110,000 clones, roughly 79% seen once. Per germline, CDR1 SNHLY and CDR2 FYNNEI. This CDR3 has 15 residues. Study-wide results and limits: The availability of immune exposure information extended only to CMV serostatus. A few CMV-associated chains were confirmed in vitro to be specific for CMV antigens.

The TCR was taken from a woman younger than 35 in good health and CMV-seronegative. This chain joins TRBV2 and TRBJ2-7; 7 bases line up with TRBD1. Sequenced input: PBMCs. The CDR3 protein is CASREEAGGNYEQYF. The CDR3 DNA reads TGTGCCAGCAGAGAAGAGGCAGGGGGAAACTACGAGCAGTACTTC.